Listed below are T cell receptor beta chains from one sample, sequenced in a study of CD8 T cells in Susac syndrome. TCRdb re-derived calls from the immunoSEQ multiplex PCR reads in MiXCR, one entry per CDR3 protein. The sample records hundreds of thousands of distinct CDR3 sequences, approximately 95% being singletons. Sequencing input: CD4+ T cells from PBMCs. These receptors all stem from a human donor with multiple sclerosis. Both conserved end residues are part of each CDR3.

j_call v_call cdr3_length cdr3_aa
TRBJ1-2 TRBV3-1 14 CASSQGQETHGYTF
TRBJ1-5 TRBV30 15 CAWGGQPQNNQPQHF
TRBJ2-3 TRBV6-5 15 CASSSLSDRTDTQYF
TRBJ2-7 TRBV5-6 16 CASSSVDSGDSYEQYF
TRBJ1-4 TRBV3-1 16 CASSQEGGTESGKLFF
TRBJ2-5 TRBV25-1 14 CASSEWTGKEAQYF
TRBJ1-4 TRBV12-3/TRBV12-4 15 CASSRPRGLGEKLFF
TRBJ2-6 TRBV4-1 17 CASSQATSRSGANVLTF
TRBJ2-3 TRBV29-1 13 CSSQTGLGDTQYF
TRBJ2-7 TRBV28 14 CASSETGPQNEQYF
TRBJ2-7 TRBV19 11 CASSPGNEQYF
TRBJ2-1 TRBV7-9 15 CASSSGPSWEHEQFF
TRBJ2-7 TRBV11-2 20 CASSLHRALGTEFKVYEQYF
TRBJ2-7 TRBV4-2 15 CASSQNPAGIYEQYF
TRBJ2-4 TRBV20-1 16 CSARDLGRAAKNIQYF
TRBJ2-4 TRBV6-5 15 CASRRDREDGNIQYF
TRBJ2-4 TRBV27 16 CASRGLGKGAKNIQYF
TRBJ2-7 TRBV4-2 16 CASSRLAGGESYEQYF
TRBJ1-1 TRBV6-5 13 CASSYSKKYEAFF
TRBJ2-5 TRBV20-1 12 CSAMTSGKTQYF
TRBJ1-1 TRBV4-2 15 CASSHNGALNTEAFF
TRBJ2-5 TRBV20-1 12 CSAKGQGETQYF
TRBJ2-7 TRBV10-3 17 CAISEGSLGGAVGEQYF
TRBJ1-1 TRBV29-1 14 CSGLKQGAGTEAFF
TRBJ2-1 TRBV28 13 CASSSGGGGEQFF
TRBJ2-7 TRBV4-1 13 CASSPMDRNEQYF
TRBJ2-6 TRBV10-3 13 CAVWTAGANVLTF
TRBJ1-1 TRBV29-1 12 CSVGQGMTEAFF
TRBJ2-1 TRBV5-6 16 CASSLRFGTGKNEQFF
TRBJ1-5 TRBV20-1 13 CSARGQSNQPQHF
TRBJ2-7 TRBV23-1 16 CASSQSGENSSYEQYF
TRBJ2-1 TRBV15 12 CATSAPASVEFF
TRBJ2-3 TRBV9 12 CASSVAENTQYF
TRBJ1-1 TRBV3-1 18 CASSQRSTGDFMNTEAFF
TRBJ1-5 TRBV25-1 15 CASSDQQGSNQPQHF
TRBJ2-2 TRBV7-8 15 CASSPVLLLSGELFF
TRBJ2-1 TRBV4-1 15 CASSQEWTSGTKLIF
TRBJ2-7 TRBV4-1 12 CASSGASGRRNF
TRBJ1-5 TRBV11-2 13 CASSLDGVQPQHF
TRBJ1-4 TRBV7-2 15 CASRPGQGAGEKLFF
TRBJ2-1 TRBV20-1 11 CSARGSNEQFF
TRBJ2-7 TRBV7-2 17 CASSLSPRTQSSYEQYF
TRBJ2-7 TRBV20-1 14 CSASVGREWSEQYF
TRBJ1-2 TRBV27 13 CASSGTASDGYTF
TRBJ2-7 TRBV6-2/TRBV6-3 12 CASSYSDYEQYF
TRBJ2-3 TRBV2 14 CASSERRRGDTQYF
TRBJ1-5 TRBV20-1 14 CSAREWGRNQPQHF
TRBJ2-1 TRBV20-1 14 CSASSGGAYNEQFF
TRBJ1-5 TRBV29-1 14 CSVVEGNSNQPQHF
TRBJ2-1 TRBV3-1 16 CASSQGWTSGSIGQFF
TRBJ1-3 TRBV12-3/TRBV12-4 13 CASIPWGGNTIYF
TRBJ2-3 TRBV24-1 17 CATSDSTGTGVADTQYF
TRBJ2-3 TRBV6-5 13 CASHRADTDTQYF
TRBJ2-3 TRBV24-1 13 CATSDPGGGTQYF
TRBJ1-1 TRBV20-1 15 CSASTQGPTITEAFF